This TCR beta chain came from a study of blood T cells in healthy people across ages. Study-level findings and limits: Possibly confounding the expanded clonotype changes was the fact that donor CMV status was unknown. A strong correlation was seen between TCR beta diversity and naive T cell percentage.

This clonotype has a count of ten or more. Its antigen remains unidentified. The V gene's germline CDR1 is SGHTA and CDR2 FQGNSA. There are 17 residues in the CDR3. V lost 5 bases and J lost 1; bases outside the gene matches: 10. Next came a second PCR, run for about 6 to 12 cycles, which used a sample-barcoded 5' primer along with a J-beta primer mix. TCRdb processed the 5' RACE reads anew with MiXCR; each CDR3 protein has one entry. The profile shows around 900,000 distinct CDR3 sequences, about 30% of them singletons. Sequencing input: blood. The source of this sequence is a woman aged 80 or older in good health. The gene calls are TRBV7-2 and TRBJ2-2; 7 bases fit TRBD1. For the CDR3, the DNA is TGTGCCAGCAGCCTGGATATGTACAGGGGGAACACCGGGGAGCTGTTTTTT. It is translated as CASSLDMYRGNTGELFF.